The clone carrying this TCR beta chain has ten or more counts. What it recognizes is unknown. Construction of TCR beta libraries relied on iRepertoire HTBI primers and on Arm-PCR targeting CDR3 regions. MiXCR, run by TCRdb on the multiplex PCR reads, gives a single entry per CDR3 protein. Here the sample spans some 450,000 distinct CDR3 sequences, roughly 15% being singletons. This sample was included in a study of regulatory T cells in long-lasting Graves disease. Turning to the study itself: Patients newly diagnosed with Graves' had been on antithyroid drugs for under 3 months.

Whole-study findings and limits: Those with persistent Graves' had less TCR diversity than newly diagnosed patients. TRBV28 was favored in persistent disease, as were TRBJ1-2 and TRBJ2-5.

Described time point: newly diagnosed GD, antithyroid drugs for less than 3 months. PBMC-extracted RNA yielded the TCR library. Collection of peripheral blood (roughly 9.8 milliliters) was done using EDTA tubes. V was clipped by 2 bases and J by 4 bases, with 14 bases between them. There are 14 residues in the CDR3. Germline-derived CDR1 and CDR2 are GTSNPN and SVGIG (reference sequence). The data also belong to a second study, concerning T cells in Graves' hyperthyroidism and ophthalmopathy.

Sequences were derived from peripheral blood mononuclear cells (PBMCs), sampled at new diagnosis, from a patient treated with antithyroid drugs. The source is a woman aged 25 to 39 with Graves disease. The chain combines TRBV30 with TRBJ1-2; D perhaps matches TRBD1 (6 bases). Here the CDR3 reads CAWSSTGTSYGYTF. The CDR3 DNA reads TGTGCCTGGAGTAGTACCGGGACATCCTATGGCTACACCTTC.